Following are 4 T cell receptor beta chains from one sample sequenced in a study of blood T cell repertoires in COVID-19. Here immunoSEQ multiplex PCR was the method, and the copy in TCRdb shows in-frame clones only, minus some. The sample gives 180,000 or so clones, 80% to 90% of which show up once; 8% to 10% is in the top ten. The specimen sequenced was peripheral blood. These receptors were taken from a man between 60 and 75 years old with acute or convalescent COVID-19.

The table lists this clone with a few counts. At one end the junction does not follow the germline gene, possibly because of a read error. The chain combines TRBV9 with TRBJ1-2, with 11 positions matching TRBD1. The CDR3 extends over 13 amino acids. Germline V lookup: CDR1 SGDLS, CDR2 YYNGEE. CDR3 DNA: TGTGCCAGCAGCCCCTCGGACAGGGGGCTCATGAGATTC. Amino acids: CASSPSDRGLMRF.

V is TRBV29-1 and J is TRBJ1-2; D possibly corresponds to TRBD1 (6 bases). The CDR3 totals 14 residues. V lost 6 bases and J 2 bases, leaving 16 bases between the germline ends. Germline CDR1 SQVTM, CDR2 ANQGSEA. This CDR3 is CSVGTSTGNYGYTF. For the CDR3, the DNA is TGCAGCGTCGGAACCTCTACAGGGAACTATGGCTACACCTTC.

The chain joins TRBV27 to TRBJ2-7; 9 bases agree with TRBD1. V shed 0 bases and J 5 bases; nucleotides not matched to a gene: 5. This CDR3 contains 15 residues. In germline, CDR1 is MNHEY, CDR2 SMNVEV (reference sequence). Here the CDR3 reads CASSLSGTGQNEQYF. CDR3 coding DNA: TGTGCCAGCAGTTTATCGGGGACAGGGCAAAACGAGCAGTACTTC.

The chain recombines TRBV11-1 with TRBJ1-2; D remains unclear. From germline, CDR1 is SGHAT and CDR2 FQDESV (reference sequence). The CDR3 spans 13 residues. The V end was cut by 3 bases, the J end by 7 bases, with 12 bases between. CDR3 DNA sequence: TGTGCCAGCAGCTTTCTGGAGGGAGTTGGCTACACCTTC. Its protein is CASSFLEGVGYTF.